These 18 T cell receptor beta chains share one sample of origin, sequenced in a study of shared clonotypes between healthy human individuals. Profiling relied on immunoSEQ multiplex PCR, and the TCRdb table lists in-frame clones only, not all of them. This sample has approximately 1.5 million clones; about 98.5% occur once, and the top ten carry around 0.38%. Input material: naive CD4+ T cells sorted from blood. Noted subset: CD45RA+ positively selected. Every receptor here comes from a man between 25 and 39 years old in good health.

The chain combines TRBV6-1 with TRBJ2-1; D is perhaps TRBD2 (5 bases). The germline V gene has CDR1 MNHNS and CDR2 SASEGT. The CDR3 runs 13 residues. V lost 3 bases and J 9 bases, leaving 12 bases between the germline ends. The CDR3: CASSDLDRGEQFF. In DNA, the CDR3 is TGTGCCAGCAGTGATTTGGATCGGGGTGAGCAGTTCTTC.

This clone was observed once. The chain recombines TRBV27 with TRBJ2-4; TRBD2 aligns across 7 bases. Trimming took 10 bases from V and 7 from J; bases not matched to a gene: 19. Germline loops: CDR1 MNHEY, CDR2 SMNVEV (reference sequence). This CDR3 comprises 16 residues. The DNA for the CDR3 is TGTGCCACCCGGACCTGGTCCGCGGGAGAGAATAACATTCAGTACTTC. Amino acids: CATRTWSAGENNIQYF.

V and J are TRBV5-6 and TRBJ1-4; D remains unclear. The CDR3 is 16 residues long. Trimming removed 1 base from V and 0 bases from J, with 10 bases in between. Germline V gene sequence: CDR1 SGHDT, CDR2 YYEEEE. CDR3 in DNA: TGTGCCAGCAGCTTGAAAAGGGTTGCAACTAATGAAAAACTGTTTTTT. The encoded protein is CASSLKRVATNEKLFF.

The genes are TRBV6-1 and TRBJ1-4; D gene ambiguous. V lost 4 bases, J lost 8 bases, and 17 bases lay in between. Germline loops: CDR1 MNHNS, CDR2 SASEGT. This CDR3 is built from 15 residues. The CDR3 loop reads CASSVTARVEEKLFF. The CDR3 DNA reads TGTGCCAGCAGTGTAACGGCGAGGGTGGAGGAAAAACTGTTTTTT.

V is TRBV5-1 and J is TRBJ2-7; a possible D gene is TRBD1 (6 bases). CDR1 is SGHRS and CDR2 is YFSETQ in the germline V gene. Trimming shortened V by 5 bases and J by 5 bases, and 17 bases separated the two germline ends. The CDR3 extends over 14 amino acids. This CDR3 is CASRWGRGTNEQYF. CDR3 in DNA: TGCGCCAGCAGATGGGGGCGCGGTACTAACGAGCAGTACTTC.

This chain joins TRBV28 and TRBJ2-2; D is possibly TRBD1 (5 bases). The germline V gene encodes CDR1 MDHEN and CDR2 SYDVKM. The CDR3 length is 15 residues. V lost 5 bases, J lost 5 bases, and 15 bases lay in between. Here the CDR3 DNA reads TGTGCCAGCAGTCTAAAGGACATGCGAACCGGGGAGCTGTTTTTT. Translated, it gives CASSLKDMRTGELFF.

V is TRBV28 and J is TRBJ2-1, with 13 nucleotides matching TRBD2. Per the germline V gene, CDR1 is MDHEN and CDR2 is SYDVKM. V lost 8 bases, J lost 8 bases, and 6 bases stayed unmatched. The CDR3 loop spans 14 amino acids. The CDR3: CASLGLAGIYEQFF. The CDR3 coding sequence is TGTGCCAGCCTGGGACTAGCGGGAATCTATGAGCAGTTCTTC.

This clone was observed a single time. The genes are TRBV15 and TRBJ1-2; 7 bases agree with TRBD1. This CDR3 spans 14 amino acids. The trim removed 0 bases at V and 6 bases at J, leaving 4 bases unmatched. Germline CDR1 and CDR2: LNHNV and YYDKDF (reference sequence). The CDR3 sequence: CATSRDRTGHGYTF. Written as DNA, the CDR3 is TGTGCCACCAGCAGAGATAGGACAGGACATGGCTACACCTTC.

This clone has just one count. V gene TRBV28 combines with J gene TRBJ1-2; D may be TRBD1 (6 bases). V dropped 7 bases and J dropped 0 bases, with 15 bases sitting between them. CDR1 is MDHEN and CDR2 is SYDVKM in the germline V gene. This CDR3 contains 15 residues. CDR3: CASTPRRTANYGYTF. In nucleotides, the CDR3 is TGTGCCAGCACCCCAAGGAGGACAGCTAACTATGGCTACACCTTC.

As regards this clone: Other DNA sequences of this sample code for an identical CDR3. V usage is TRBV6-6 and J usage is TRBJ1-3; D uncertain. Germline V gene sequence: CDR1 MNHNY, CDR2 SVGAGI (reference sequence). Trimming cost V 3 bases and J 1 base, with 7 bases left between them. The CDR3 consists of 14 residues. The CDR3 nucleotides read TGTGCCAGCAGTTATTCGATTTCTGGAAACACCATATATTTT. It is translated as CASSYSISGNTIYF.

The CDR3: CASTPGTAYTEAFF. CDR3 in DNA: TGTGCCAGCACCCCTGGGACAGCGTACACTGAAGCTTTCTTT. J is TRBJ1-1 and V is TRBV27, with TRBD1 identical over 7 bases. The CDR3 totals 14 residues. Germline CDR1 MNHEY, CDR2 SMNVEV (reference sequence). V was pared by 7 bases and J by 3 bases, with 8 bases of the junction left unmatched.

The chain combines TRBV27 with TRBJ2-7; 7 bases line up with TRBD2. Germline CDR1 reads MNHEY; CDR2 reads SMNVEV (reference sequence). The CDR3 is 15 residues long. With V trimmed by 5 bases and J by 3 bases, 10 bases remained unmatched. The CDR3 loop reads CASSPYSGKGYEQYF. The CDR3 DNA follows: TGTGCCAGCAGTCCCTACAGCGGGAAAGGCTACGAGCAGTACTTC.

The V call is TRBV6-1, the J call TRBJ2-1, with 10 bases that match TRBD2. V lost 8 bases, J lost 8 bases, and 9 bases stayed unmatched. The CDR3 spans 14 residues. Germline V CDR1 and CDR2: MNHNS, SASEGT. This CDR3 reads CASPRSGRADEQFF. The CDR3 bases are TGTGCCAGCCCCAGGAGCGGGAGGGCCGATGAGCAGTTCTTC.

The CDR3 nucleotides are TGTGCCAGCAGCTTGCTTGGGGAGACCTACGAGCAGTACTTC. Its translation is CASSLLGETYEQYF. The chain has TRBV5-8 and TRBJ2-7; D is perhaps TRBD2 (5 bases). Trimming removed 1 base at V and 2 bases at J, with 10 bases between. The length of the CDR3 is 14 residues. The germline CDR1 and CDR2 sequences are SGHTS and YDEGEE. The complete variable domain, with remaining parts taken from reference TRBV5-8 and TRBJ2-7, reads EAGVTQSPTHLIKTRGQQATLRCSPISGHTSVYWYQQALGLGLQFLLWYDEGEERNRGNFPPRFSGRQFPNYSSELNVNALELEDSALYLCASSLLGETYEQYFGPGTRLTVT.

This chain connects TRBV5-1 to TRBJ2-3; 11 nucleotides align to TRBD1. Looked up from germline, CDR1 is SGHRS and CDR2 is YFSETQ. J gave up 4 bases and V 4 bases, and 11 bases lay outside the gene matches. The CDR3 loop spans 17 amino acids. Here the CDR3 DNA reads TGCGCCAGCAGCCCCACCCCGGACAGGGGGCTTGCAGATACGCAGTATTTT. Translation gives CASSPTPDRGLADTQYF. Using reference TRBV5-1 and TRBJ2-3 for the parts outside the CDR3, the full variable domain is KAGVTQTPRYLIKTRGQQVTLSCSPISGHRSVSWYQQTPGQGLQFLFEYFSETQRNKGNFPGRFSGRQFSNSRSEMNVSTLELGDSALYLCASSPTPDRGLADTQYFGPGTRLTVL.

In DNA form, the CDR3 reads TGTGCCAGCAGCTTGGGGGACCGCCGGCCTCTACAGTTCTTC. It codes for CASSLGDRRPLQFF. The genes are TRBV5-8 and TRBJ2-1, with D perhaps TRBD1 or TRBD2 (5 bases each). V was shortened by 0 bases and J by 13 bases, with 17 bases between the two germline ends. CDR1 SGHTS and CDR2 YDEGEE come from the germline V gene. The CDR3 runs to 14 residues. The whole variable domain, filled in from reference TRBV5-8 and TRBJ2-1, reads EAGVTQSPTHLIKTRGQQATLRCSPISGHTSVYWYQQALGLGLQFLLWYDEGEERNRGNFPPRFSGRQFPNYSSELNVNALELEDSALYLCASSLGDRRPLQFFGPGTRLTVL.

The V gene is TRBV7-9, the J gene TRBJ1-1; D is undetermined. This CDR3 is built from 12 residues. Per the germline V gene, CDR1 is SEHNR and CDR2 is FQNEAQ (reference sequence). Trimming left V 6 bases short and J 3 bases short, with 8 bases between. CDR3 nucleotide sequence: TGTGCCAGCAGTTATAGGGACACTGAAGCTTTCTTT. Translation gives CASSYRDTEAFF.

V and J are TRBV5-4 and TRBJ2-2, with TRBD2 matching 8 bases. The V gene end was trimmed by 2 bases and the J gene end by 5 bases; junction bases not matched to a gene: 8. This CDR3 has 16 amino acids. The V gene's germline CDR1 is SGHNT and CDR2 YYREEE (reference sequence). CDR3 sequence (DNA): TGTGCCAGCAGCTTTGGACTGGGCGGGAGGACCGGGGAGCTGTTTTTT. Residues: CASSFGLGGRTGELFF.